This T cell receptor (beta chain) was sequenced during a study of identifying expanded T cells in peripheral blood. Assay used: immunoSEQ multiplex PCR; TCRdb lists only in-frame clones, some missing. Altogether approximately 90,000 clones are present, 88% being singletons, with the ten largest covering 3.5% to 5%. The ends lost 1 base at V and 2 bases at J; junction bases unmatched: 4. CDR1 and CDR2 (germline): SGHRS, YFSETQ. CDR3 length: 15 amino acids. The chain combines TRBV5-1 with TRBJ2-5; 8 bases agree with TRBD2. The receptor comes from a person aged 18 to 70 in good health. The sample consisted of blood. In nucleotides, the CDR3 is TGCGCCAGCAGCTTGTCAGCTAGCGGGCAAGAGACCCAGTACTTC. Residues: CASSLSASGQETQYF.